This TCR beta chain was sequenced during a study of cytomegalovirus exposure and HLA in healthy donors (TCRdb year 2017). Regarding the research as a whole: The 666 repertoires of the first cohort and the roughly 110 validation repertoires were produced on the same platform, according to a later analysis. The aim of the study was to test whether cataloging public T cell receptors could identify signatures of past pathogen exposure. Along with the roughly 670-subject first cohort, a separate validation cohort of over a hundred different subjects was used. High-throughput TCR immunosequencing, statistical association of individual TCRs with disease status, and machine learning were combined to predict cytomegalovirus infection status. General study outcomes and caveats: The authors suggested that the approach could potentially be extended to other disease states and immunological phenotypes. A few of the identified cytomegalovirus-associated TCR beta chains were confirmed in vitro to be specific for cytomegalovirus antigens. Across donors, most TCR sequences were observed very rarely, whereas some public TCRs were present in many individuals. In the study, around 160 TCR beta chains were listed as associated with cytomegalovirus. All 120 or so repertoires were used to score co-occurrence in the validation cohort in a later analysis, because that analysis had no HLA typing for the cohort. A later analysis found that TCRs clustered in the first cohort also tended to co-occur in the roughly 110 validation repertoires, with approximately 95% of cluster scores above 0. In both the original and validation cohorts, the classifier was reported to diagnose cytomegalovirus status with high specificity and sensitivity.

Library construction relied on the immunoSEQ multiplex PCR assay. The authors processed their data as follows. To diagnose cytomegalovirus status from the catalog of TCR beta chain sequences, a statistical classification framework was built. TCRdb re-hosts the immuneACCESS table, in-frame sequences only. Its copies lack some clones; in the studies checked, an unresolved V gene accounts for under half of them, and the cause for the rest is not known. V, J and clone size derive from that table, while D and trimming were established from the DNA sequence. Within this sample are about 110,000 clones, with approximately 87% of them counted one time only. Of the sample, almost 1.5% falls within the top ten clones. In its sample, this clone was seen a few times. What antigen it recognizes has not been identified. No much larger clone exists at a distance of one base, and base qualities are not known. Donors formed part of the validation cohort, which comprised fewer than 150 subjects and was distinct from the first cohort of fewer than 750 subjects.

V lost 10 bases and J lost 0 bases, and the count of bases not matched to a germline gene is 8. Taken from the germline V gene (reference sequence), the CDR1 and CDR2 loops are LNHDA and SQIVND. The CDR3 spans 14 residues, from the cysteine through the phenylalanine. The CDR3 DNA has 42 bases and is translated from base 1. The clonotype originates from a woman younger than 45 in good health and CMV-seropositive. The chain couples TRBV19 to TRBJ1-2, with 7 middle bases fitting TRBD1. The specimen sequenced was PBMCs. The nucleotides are TGTGCCACCCGACAGGGCCACACTAACTATGGCTACACCTTC. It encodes CATRQGHTNYGYTF.